These 8 T cell receptor beta chains were all obtained from the same sample, sequenced in a study of blood T cell repertoires in COVID-19. TCRdb's table, derived via immunoSEQ multiplex PCR, lists solely in-frame clones and lacks some. This table holds more than 300,000 clones, 88% found once. Sequenced material: PBMCs or T cells enriched from blood (not recorded which). These receptors were obtained from a woman aged 18-29 years who had recovered from COVID-19.

The CDR3 region has the DNA TGCGCCAGCAGCCAAGAGCCCCCCACCTATAGCAATCAGCCCCAGCATTTT. Amino acids: CASSQEPPTYSNQPQHF. This rearrangement joins TRBV4-1 to TRBJ1-5; D is unresolved. V was pared by 0 bases and J by 0 bases, with 12 bases between. Per germline, CDR1 MGHRA and CDR2 YSYEKL. The CDR3 spans 17 residues.

This sequence joins TRBV11-2 and TRBJ2-4; 7 positions agree with TRBD1. The CDR3 contains 15 residues. Germline V lookup: CDR1 SGHAT, CDR2 FQNNGV. V shed 3 bases and J 4 bases; nucleotides not matched to a gene: 6. CDR3 sequence: CASSFTGTEKNIQYF. Here the CDR3 DNA reads TGTGCCAGCAGCTTTACCGGGACAGAGAAAAACATTCAGTACTTC.

This chain uses TRBV6-5 with TRBJ2-7; 7 bases match TRBD1. The CDR3 is 15 residues long. Germline CDR1 reads MNHEY; CDR2 reads SVGAGI. Trimming took 6 bases from V and 2 from J; bases not matched to a gene: 10. CDR3 loop: CASSLYLTGTYEQYF. CDR3 coding DNA: TGTGCCAGCAGCCTTTACTTGACAGGGACCTACGAGCAGTACTTC.

This sequence joins TRBV6-4 and TRBJ2-3; the D is unclear. Trimming stripped 0 bases from V and 0 bases from J, with 10 bases between. Germline V gene data show CDR1 as MRHNA and CDR2 as SNTAGT. The CDR3 contains 16 residues. CDR3 in DNA: TGTGCCAGCAGTGACTCATCAACCACTAGCACAGATACGCAGTATTTT. The encoded protein is CASSDSSTTSTDTQYF.

This clone was detected only once. The chain links TRBV6-4 to TRBJ1-1; no reliable D call. The CDR3 totals 13 residues. Germline CDR1 reads MRHNA; CDR2 reads SNTAGT. Trimming removed 5 bases at V and 5 bases at J, with 12 bases between. CDR3 residues: CASSHGVTTEAFF. The CDR3 DNA reads TGTGCCAGCAGTCACGGGGTGACAACTGAAGCTTTCTTT.

On this clone: An end of the junction differs from the germline gene, which may be a read error. V usage is TRBV19 and J usage is TRBJ1-5; TRBD1 might be the D (6 bases). Germline V gene lookup returns CDR1 LNHDA and CDR2 SQIVND (reference sequence). This CDR3 has 15 amino acids. CDR3 sequence reads: CVSSIGQNSNQPQHF. As DNA, the CDR3 is TGTGTCAGTAGTATAGGACAGAATAGCAATCAGCCCCAGCATTTT.

The V and J genes are TRBV5-1 and TRBJ2-5; 11 bases match TRBD2. The germline V gene has CDR1 SGHRS and CDR2 YFSETQ. This CDR3 region has 17 residues. Trimming cost V 3 bases and J 5 bases; bases outside gene matches: 12. The CDR3 region is CASSSSLAGAPGETQYF. The CDR3, as DNA: TGCGCCAGCAGCTCCTCACTAGCGGGGGCCCCGGGGGAGACCCAGTACTTC.

This chain uses TRBV24-1 with TRBJ1-1, with a weak D call TRBD1 (5 bases). Germline lookup yields CDR1 KGHDR and CDR2 SFDVKD. Deletions cut 4 bases from V and 6 bases from J, with 11 bases between. The CDR3 length is 13 residues. The chain's CDR3 is CATSDLGGAEAFF. For the CDR3, the DNA is TGTGCCACCAGTGACCTGGGGGGGGCTGAAGCTTTCTTT.